These 18 T cell receptor beta chains came from one sample sequenced in a study of T-cell reconstitution after alpha-beta-depleted transplantation in children. Library preparation (for TCRbeta) was performed with unique molecular identifiers. TCRdb passed the PCR reads through MiXCR, listing each CDR3 protein once. The table has more than 500,000 distinct CDR3 sequences, more than 9.5% seen once. Specimen: PBMCs, mostly from graft donor cells, collected 180 days after TCRalphabeta/CD19-depleted stem cell transplant. Receptor source: a female patient aged 2-9 years who had a stem cell transplant for aplastic anemia, so the T cells may come from the graft donor.

There are a few counts of this clonotype. The genes are TRBV3-1 and TRBJ1-2; D might be TRBD1 (5 bases). Germline V gene lookup returns CDR1 LGHDT and CDR2 YNNKEL (reference sequence). With 2 bases removed from V and 0 bases from J, the gap between germline ends came to 16 bases. The CDR3 sequence is 17 residues long. The DNA for the CDR3 is TGTGCCAGCAGCCAAAAGATTGGTGACAGTCCTAACTATGGCTACACCTTC. It is translated as CASSQKIGDSPNYGYTF.

V and J are TRBV28 and TRBJ1-1; possible D gene TRBD1, 5 bases. Per germline, CDR1 MDHEN and CDR2 SYDVKM. V was cut by 2 bases and J by 3 bases, with 10 bases left in between. CDR3 length: 14 residues. The CDR3, as DNA: TGTGCCAGCAGTTTACTTGGAGGGGACACTGAAGCTTTCTTT. This encodes CASSLLGGDTEAFF. The whole variable domain, remainder taken from reference TRBV28 and TRBJ1-1, is DVKVTQSSRYLVKRTGEKVFLECVQDMDHENMFWYRQDPGLGLRLIYFSYDVKMKEKGDIPEGYSVSREKKERFSLILESASTNQTSMYLCASSLLGGDTEAFFGQGTRLTVV.

The rearrangement joins TRBV12-3 or TRBV12-4 to TRBJ2-1, with 16 bases matching TRBD2. The trim removed 0 bases at V and 9 bases at J, leaving 8 bases unmatched. CDR3 length: 18 amino acids. CDR3 sequence: CASSLAPGLAGGIGEQFF. The CDR3 region has the DNA TGTGCCAGCAGTTTAGCTCCGGGACTAGCGGGAGGGATAGGTGAGCAGTTCTTC.

This clonotype appeared once. V usage is TRBV29-1 and J usage is TRBJ2-1; the match to TRBD2 covers 8 bases. Germline CDR1 is SQVTM and CDR2 is ANQGSEA. V shed 7 bases and J 2 bases; nucleotides not matched to a gene: 10. The CDR3 extends over 15 amino acids. The CDR3 loop reads CSARPPGGPYNEQFF. The DNA of the CDR3 is TGCAGCGCCCGCCCCCCGGGAGGGCCCTACAATGAGCAGTTCTTC.

The chain is built from TRBV20-1 and TRBJ2-7; D unresolved. Germline V CDR1 and CDR2: DFQATT, SNEGSKA (reference sequence). This CDR3 region has 14 residues. V was cut by 4 bases and J by 2 bases, with 15 bases left in between. CDR3 sequence (DNA): TGCAGTGCTATTGGGCTCGATAAAACCTACGAGCAGTACTTC. Translated, it gives CSAIGLDKTYEQYF.

V usage is TRBV9 and J usage is TRBJ1-5; possible D gene TRBD1, 5 bases. The CDR3 sequence is 15 residues long. Germline assignment: CDR1 SGDLS and CDR2 YYNGEE. The V end was cut by 4 bases, the J end by 1 base, with 12 bases between. The CDR3: CASSPGRKSNQPQHF. The CDR3, as DNA: TGTGCCAGCAGCCCGGGACGGAAAAGCAATCAGCCCCAGCATTTT.

This clonotype was seen only a few times. The chain employs TRBV5-1 and TRBJ2-1; possibly TRBD1 for D (5 bases). Trimming took off 3 bases at V and 4 bases at J, with 14 bases between the two ends. CDR1 SGHRS and CDR2 YFSETQ come from the germline V gene. The CDR3 is made up of 15 amino acids. The CDR3 DNA is TGCGCCAGCAGCTGGGCGCAGGGTCGGTACAATGAGCAGTTCTTC. Protein: CASSWAQGRYNEQFF.

The chain recombines TRBV15 with TRBJ2-2; D call uncertain. CDR1 and CDR2 from the germline V gene are LNHNV and YYDKDF (reference sequence). The ends were cut back, 0 bases at V and 6 bases at J, with 8 bases in the middle. The CDR3 is 14 amino acids. CDR3 in amino acids: CATSREALAGELFF. The CDR3 DNA reads TGTGCCACCAGCAGAGAGGCGTTGGCCGGGGAGCTGTTTTTT.

The CDR3 DNA follows: TGTGCCAGCAGAAGAGGACAGGGGGCAGGCACAGATACGCAGTATTTT. This translates into CASRRGQGAGTDTQYF. This sequence joins TRBV11-2 and TRBJ2-3, with TRBD1 matching 11 bases. The V gene's germline CDR1 is SGHAT and CDR2 FQNNGV. V shed 6 bases, J shed 1 base, and the junction held 6 bases outside the gene matches. The CDR3 covers 16 residues.

This clonotype occurred a few times. The J gene is TRBJ1-5, the V gene TRBV6-5; a possible D gene is TRBD1 (6 bases). Per germline, CDR1 MNHEY and CDR2 SVGAGI. Deletions cut 7 bases from V and 3 bases from J, with 16 bases between. The CDR3 has 15 residues. For the CDR3, the DNA is TGTGCCAGCATTTCCCGGGACACCTTCAATCAGCCCCAGCATTTT. Translating gives CASISRDTFNQPQHF.

V gene TRBV19 combines with J gene TRBJ2-7, with D uncertain. Deletions cut 4 bases from V and 5 bases from J, with 6 bases between. Per the germline V gene, CDR1 is LNHDA and CDR2 is SQIVND (reference sequence). The CDR3 runs 11 residues. The CDR3, as DNA: TGTGCCAGTAGTAATTTACACGAGCAGTACTTC. It codes for CASSNLHEQYF.

The V gene is TRBV28, the J gene TRBJ2-5, with 7 bases matching TRBD1. The length of the CDR3 is 15 residues. The germline V gene has CDR1 MDHEN and CDR2 SYDVKM. V lost 3 bases to trimming and J lost 4 bases; unmatched junction nucleotides: 8. The CDR3 bases are TGTGCCAGCAGTTTCGGCAGGGGGTTTCGAGAGACCCAGTACTTC. Translating it yields CASSFGRGFRETQYF.

This clonotype has just a few counts. The CDR3 nucleotides read TGTGCCAGCAGCAGATCTAGCCCCAGCTCCTACAATGAGCAGTTCTTC. Translating it yields CASSRSSPSSYNEQFF. The chain joins TRBV21-1 to TRBJ2-1; the table's D call, TRBD2, was not checked against the DNA. TRBV21-1 is a recognized pseudogene. The CDR3 runs 16 residues.

In its sample, this clonotype was seen a few times. V and J are TRBV30 and TRBJ2-3; 7 positions match TRBD2. Unmatched junction bases numbered 6, after V lost 6 bases and J lost 0 bases. The CDR3 spans 14 residues. Germline CDR1 GTSNPN, CDR2 SVGIG (reference sequence). CDR3 loop: CACQAGPSTDTQYF. In DNA form, the CDR3 reads TGTGCCTGCCAAGCGGGACCGAGCACAGATACGCAGTATTTT.

Ten or more counts support this clonotype. The V and J genes are TRBV29-1 and TRBJ2-1; D may be TRBD2 (5 bases). Trimming removed 4 bases from V and 4 bases from J, with 8 bases in between. Looked up from germline, CDR1 is SQVTM and CDR2 is ANQGSEA. This CDR3 contains 12 residues. The CDR3 loop reads CSVVRGYNEQFF. DNA for the CDR3: TGCAGCGTTGTAAGAGGGTACAATGAGCAGTTCTTC.

The chain carries TRBV7-9 and TRBJ2-7; possible D gene TRBD2, 6 bases. The CDR3 extends over 16 amino acids. The V gene's germline CDR1 is SEHNR and CDR2 FQNEAQ (reference sequence). V lost 4 bases and J lost 6, with 22 bases in between. In nucleotides, the CDR3 is TGTGCCAGCAGCTCGTCCGGGACTCAGATCTTAGGCGAGCAGTACGTC. It translates to CASSSSGTQILGEQYV.

The V gene is TRBV4-3, the J gene TRBJ2-1, with 8 bases identical to TRBD2. Trimming cost V 3 bases and J 2 bases; bases outside gene matches: 12. This CDR3 has 18 amino acids. Germline lookup yields CDR1 LGHNA and CDR2 YSLEER. CDR3 sequence (DNA): TGCGCCAGCAGCCACCAACCCGGGGGGGGAGGGCCCTACAATGAGCAGTTCTTC. Translation: CASSHQPGGGGPYNEQFF.

This clonotype was picked up a small number of times. This chain joins TRBV28 and TRBJ2-5, with D tentatively TRBD1 (6 bases). In germline, CDR1 is MDHEN, CDR2 SYDVKM. The V end lost 3 bases, the J end lost 3 bases, and 8 bases lay between the germline ends. The CDR3 has 13 residues. The CDR3 nucleotides are TGTGCCAGCAGTTTTGGGGGCGAAGAGACCCAGTACTTC. This codes for CASSFGGEETQYF.